A selection of T cell receptor beta chains follows, all from one sample in a study of T cells in localized non-small cell lung cancer. The repertoire was sequenced with immunoSEQ multiplex PCR; TCRdb's copy has only in-frame clones and lacks some. The sample carries some 37,000 clones, over 75% recorded once. The source material was peripheral blood, sampled before any cancer treatment. These receptors came from a woman between 35 and 70 years old with stage I lung adenocarcinoma. The CDR3 runs from the conserved cysteine through the conserved F or W. Fields, in order: V gene, clone size, J gene, D gene, CDR3 protein, CDR3 DNA. D genes are given only for firm matches. Some rows have no size entry. The others give once, few or many, or a class for an expanded clone.

TRBV7-9	-	TRBJ2-1	-	CASSPTSVNDEQFF	TGTGCCAGCAGCCCGACCTCCGTGAATGATGAGCAGTTCTTC
TRBV19	-	TRBJ2-6	-	CASSTREAGANVLTF	TGTGCCAGTAGTACCAGGGAGGCTGGGGCCAACGTCCTGACTTTC
TRBV15	-	TRBJ2-5	TRBD2	CATSRDRLAYETQYF	TGTGCCACCAGCAGAGATCGACTAGCGTACGAGACCCAGTACTTC
TRBV5-1	-	TRBJ1-4	-	CASSPVPPGKFEKLFF	TGCGCCAGCAGCCCGGTTCCGCCAGGGAAATTTGAAAAACTGTTTTTT
TRBV21-1	-	TRBJ2-5	-	CASSKVPINRGETQYF	TGTGCCAGCAGCAAAGTACCGATCAACAGGGGAGAGACCCAGTACTTC
TRBV28	-	TRBJ2-1	-	CASSPRRSSTPYNEQFF	TGTGCCAGCAGTCCCCGCCGTAGTTCCACCCCTTACAATGAGCAGTTCTTC
TRBV12-5	-	TRBJ1-2	-	CASGLETYGYTF	TGTGCTAGTGGTTTGGAGACCTATGGCTACACCTTC
TRBV7-8	-	TRBJ2-7	-	CASSYGVRAYEQYF	TGTGCCAGCAGTTATGGGGTGCGCGCGTACGAGCAGTACTTC
TRBV4-1	-	TRBJ2-1	-	CASSQDDPSGVGAPKNEQFF	TGCGCCAGCAGCCAAGATGATCCTTCGGGGGTGGGGGCCCCTAAAAATGAGCAGTTCTTC
TRBV6-6	-	TRBJ1-4	-	CASSPGVSEKLFF	TGTGCCAGCAGCCCTGGGGTCAGTGAAAAACTGTTTTTT
TRBV6-1	-	TRBJ1-2	-	CASSDGWGAEDGYTF	TGTGCCAGCAGTGATGGGTGGGGGGCCGAGGATGGCTACACCTTC
TRBV5-6	-	TRBJ2-3	-	CASSLAPHQITDTQYF	TGTGCCAGCAGCTTGGCACCGCACCAAATCACAGATACGCAGTATTTT
TRBV4-1	-	TRBJ1-5	-	CASSHQAGRRSNQPQHF	TGCGCCAGCAGCCACCAAGCGGGCAGGCGCAGCAATCAGCCCCAGCATTTT
TRBV11-2	-	TRBJ1-1	TRBD1	CASSLDFGTGVDDTEAFF	TGTGCCAGCAGCTTAGATTTCGGGACAGGGGTTGATGACACTGAAGCTTTCTTT
TRBV6-5	-	TRBJ1-5	-	CASGGTANNQPQHF	TGTGCCAGCGGCGGGACCGCTAACAATCAGCCCCAGCATTTT
TRBV28	-	TRBJ1-2	TRBD1	CASRQKGTARYGYTF	TGTGCCAGCAGGCAAAAGGGGACAGCCCGCTATGGCTACACCTTC
TRBV9	-	TRBJ2-5	-	CASSMDPTGWETQYF	TGTGCCAGCAGCATGGACCCTACCGGTTGGGAGACCCAGTACTTC
TRBV6-5	-	TRBJ2-7	TRBD1	CASSWGTGAAYEQYF	TGTGCCAGCAGTTGGGGGACAGGGGCCGCCTACGAGCAGTACTTC
TRBV19	-	TRBJ2-7	TRBD1	CASSILGQDEQYF	TGTGCCAGTAGTATTCTCGGACAGGACGAGCAGTACTTC
TRBV10-2	-	TRBJ2-7	-	CASSVVSYRGGTYEQYF	TGCGCCAGCAGTGTGGTTAGTTATAGGGGAGGAACCTACGAGCAGTACTTC
TRBV7-2	few	TRBJ2-1	TRBD2	CASSLASGRYNEQFF	TGTGCCAGCAGCTTGGCTAGCGGGAGGTACAATGAGCAGTTCTTC
TRBV6-1	-	TRBJ1-1	TRBD1	CASAGQGGVRTEAFF	TGTGCCAGCGCCGGACAGGGAGGGGTGAGGACTGAAGCTTTCTTT
TRBV5-1	-	TRBJ2-5	TRBD2	CASSPSGGGETQYF	TGCGCCAGCAGCCCCAGCGGGGGGGGAGAGACCCAGTACTTC
TRBV11-2	-	TRBJ2-7	-	CASSEGPGVLYEQYF	TGTGCCAGCAGCGAGGGACCGGGGGTACTATACGAGCAGTACTTC
TRBV19	-	TRBJ2-7	-	CASSVQGYEQYF	TGTGCCAGTAGTGTACAGGGTTACGAGCAGTACTTC
TRBV13	few	TRBJ2-7	-	CASSSGLTYEQYF	TGTGCCAGCAGCTCAGGACTCACGTACGAGCAGTACTTC
TRBV7-2	-	TRBJ2-2	-	CASSLTQGYTGELFF	TGTGCCAGCAGCTTAACGCAGGGGTACACCGGGGAGCTGTTTTTT
TRBV28	-	TRBJ2-7	-	CASRTQTGIYEQYF	TGTGCCAGCAGGACGCAGACAGGAATCTACGAGCAGTACTTC
TRBV6-1	-	TRBJ2-7	-	CASSEGLDRGSYEQYF	TGTGCCAGCAGTGAAGGATTGGACAGAGGATCCTACGAGCAGTACTTC
TRBV6-5	-	TRBJ2-7	TRBD1	CASSYSGGKTYEQYF	TGTGCCAGCAGTTACTCAGGGGGCAAGACCTACGAGCAGTACTTC
TRBV11-1	-	TRBJ2-2	-	CASSPRNAGELFF	TGTGCCAGCAGCCCGAGGAACGCCGGGGAGCTGTTTTTT
TRBV5-4	-	TRBJ2-3	TRBD2	CASSLGGGSTDTQYF	TGTGCCAGCAGCTTGGGCGGGGGTAGCACAGATACGCAGTATTTT
TRBV4-2	-	TRBJ1-1	TRBD1	CASSLGQGIPEAFF	TGTGCCAGCAGCCTGGGACAGGGGATACCTGAAGCTTTCTTT
TRBV5-4	-	TRBJ2-7	-	CASSLDSQNAYEQYF	TGTGCCAGCAGCTTGGACAGCCAAAACGCCTACGAGCAGTACTTC
TRBV6-6	-	TRBJ2-7	-	CASSPSFAYEQYF	TGTGCCAGCAGTCCCTCTTTCGCCTACGAGCAGTACTTC
TRBV18	-	TRBJ1-1	-	CASSPPLGRTEAFF	TGTGCCAGCTCACCACCCCTCGGGCGCACTGAAGCTTTCTTT
TRBV5-6	-	TRBJ2-1	TRBD2	CASSPPGSGSYNEQFF	TGTGCCAGCAGCCCCCCTGGTAGCGGGAGCTACAATGAGCAGTTCTTC
TRBV2	few	TRBJ1-1	-	CASSGPLNTEAFF	TGTGCCAGCAGTGGCCCACTGAACACTGAAGCTTTCTTT
TRBV28	-	TRBJ1-5	TRBD1	CASERGQGSIQPQHF	TGTGCCAGCGAGAGGGGACAGGGGTCGATCCAGCCCCAGCATTTT
TRBV6-1	few	TRBJ2-7	TRBD2	CASSEYTGRAYEQYF	TGTGCCAGCAGTGAATATACGGGGAGGGCCTACGAGCAGTACTTC
TRBV10-3	-	TRBJ1-4	-	CAISEKGRDEKLFF	TGTGCCATCAGTGAGAAGGGGAGGGATGAAAAACTGTTTTTT
TRBV2	-	TRBJ2-3	-	CASAFGHTDTQYF	TGTGCCAGTGCTTTTGGCCACACAGATACGCAGTATTTT
TRBV19	-	TRBJ1-4	-	CASSMQALMGEKLFF	TGTGCCAGTAGTATGCAGGCGCTGATGGGAGAAAAACTGTTTTTT
TRBV2	once	TRBJ1-5	-	CASSEARQGYQPQHF	TGTGCCAGCAGTGAAGCGCGGCAGGGCTATCAGCCCCAGCATTTT
TRBV7-8	-	TRBJ2-2	-	CASSRGFSDTGELFF	TGTGCCAGCAGCCGTGGGTTTAGCGACACCGGGGAGCTGTTTTTT
TRBV7-9	-	TRBJ2-1	TRBD2	CASRGTNYNEQFF	TGTGCCAGCAGAGGGACTAATTACAATGAGCAGTTCTTC
TRBV28	-	TRBJ1-5	-	CASSRPGVGNQPQHF	TGTGCCAGCAGTAGGCCCGGAGTCGGCAATCAGCCCCAGCATTTT
TRBV19	-	TRBJ1-1	-	CASSTRQNTEAFF	TGTGCCAGTAGTACCCGACAGAACACTGAAGCTTTCTTT